The 13 T cell receptor beta chains below all came from one sample that was sequenced in a study of cytomegalovirus exposure and HLA in healthy donors. This PCR relied on a set of 60 Vbeta primers and 13 Jbeta primers. Profiled with immunoSEQ multiplex PCR; TCRdb holds only in-frame clones, not every one. Here the sample spans roughly 97,000 clones, around 81% being singletons. Sequencing was carried out using PBMCs. All receptors come from a man in his forties in good health and CMV-seropositive.

There are many counts of this clone. This chain uses TRBV27 with TRBJ2-1; D unclear. The CDR3 sequence is 14 residues long. CDR1 is MNHEY, CDR2 SMNVEV, per germline (reference sequence). V gave up 4 bases and J gave up 9 bases, with 16 bases separating them. The DNA for the CDR3 is TGTGCCAGCAGTTCCACCTCCGGAGCCGGTGAGCAGTTCTTC. It codes for CASSSTSGAGEQFF.

This clone showed up just a few times. The chain uses TRBV4-1 and TRBJ2-7, with a tentative D call TRBD2 (6 bases). V was pared by 4 bases and J by 7 bases, with 14 bases between. The length of the CDR3 is 13 residues. Germline CDR1 MGHRA, CDR2 YSYEKL. CDR3 loop: CASSRPAGIEQYF. As DNA, the CDR3 is TGCGCCAGCAGCCGACCAGCGGGTATTGAGCAGTACTTC.

This clone occurred once. The genes are TRBV27 and TRBJ2-3; D unresolved. V shed 6 bases and J shed 8 bases, with 15 bases lying between them. The CDR3 totals 13 residues. Germline V gives CDR1 MNHEY, CDR2 SMNVEV (reference sequence). CDR3 protein: CASSISNYATQYF. CDR3 DNA: TGTGCCAGCAGCATATCTAATTATGCTACGCAGTATTTT.

This clone was observed once. V is TRBV19 and J is TRBJ1-2, with 10 bases aligning to TRBD1. This CDR3 comprises 15 residues. Germline V gene data show CDR1 as LNHDA and CDR2 as SQIVND (reference sequence). V trimming: 5 bases; J trimming: 4 bases; junction bases outside the gene matches: 7. The CDR3 DNA is TGTGCCAGTAGTCAACCAGGGACAGGGGCCTATGGCTACACCTTC. Amino acids: CASSQPGTGAYGYTF.

This clone came up once. CDR3 residues: CASSLSGTPNSPLHF. The CDR3 DNA is TGTGCCAGCAGCCTGTCCGGGACACCCAATTCACCCCTCCACTTT. This chain uses TRBV7-6 with TRBJ1-6; D possibly corresponds to TRBD1 (6 bases). CDR3 size: 15 residues. V was pared by 5 bases and J by 7 bases, with 15 bases between. Germline CDR1 reads SGHVS; CDR2 reads FNYEAQ.

The rearrangement joins TRBV20-1 to TRBJ1-1; D is unclear. Per the germline V gene, CDR1 is DFQATT and CDR2 is SNEGSKA (reference sequence). V was pared by 5 bases and J by 3 bases, with 4 bases between. The CDR3 runs 10 residues. The CDR3 loop is CSASDTEAFF. The CDR3 DNA sequence: TGCAGTGCTTCCGACACTGAAGCTTTCTTT.

The rearrangement uses TRBV30 and TRBJ2-2, with 12 bases that match TRBD2. Unmatched junction bases numbered 5, after V lost 7 bases and J lost 5 bases. Germline V gene data show CDR1 as GTSNPN and CDR2 as SVGIG (reference sequence). CDR3 length: 14 residues. The CDR3 coding sequence is TGTGCCTCGACTAGCGGGAGAGGAACCGGGGAGCTGTTTTTT. This sequence encodes CASTSGRGTGELFF.

The J gene is TRBJ2-7, the V gene TRBV15, with 7 bases matching TRBD2. Trimming took 0 bases from V and 7 from J; bases not matched to a gene: 12. Germline-derived CDR1 and CDR2 are LNHNV and YYDKDF (reference sequence). The length of the CDR3 is 16 residues. The CDR3 loop reads CATSRDRGGSSGEQYF. DNA for the CDR3: TGTGCCACCAGCAGAGATCGGGGCGGGAGCTCTGGGGAGCAGTACTTC.

The J gene is TRBJ2-3, the V gene TRBV15; TRBD2 matches 13 bases. Trimming removed 3 bases from V and 2 bases from J; junction bases left unmatched: 5. The CDR3 covers 17 residues. Germline V lookup: CDR1 LNHNV, CDR2 YYDKDF (reference sequence). The CDR3 is CATSSGLAGAYTDTQYF. CDR3 sequence (DNA): TGTGCCACCAGCAGCGGACTAGCGGGAGCCTACACAGATACGCAGTATTTT.

The chain carries TRBV5-1 and TRBJ2-5; 7 bases line up with TRBD1. The germline CDR1 and CDR2 sequences are SGHRS and YFSETQ. CDR3 size: 15 residues. Trimming took 4 bases from V and 1 from J; bases not matched to a gene: 7. The CDR3 loop is CASSQLGQSQETQYF. CDR3 nucleotides: TGCGCCAGCAGCCAATTGGGACAGTCCCAAGAGACCCAGTACTTC.

This clone appeared a few times. The gene calls are TRBV5-1 and TRBJ1-5; 10 positions agree with TRBD1. Looked up from germline, CDR1 is SGHRS and CDR2 is YFSETQ. This CDR3 region has 15 residues. Germline trimming cut 4 bases from V and 6 bases from J; bases unmatched to any gene: 7. The CDR3 DNA is TGCGCCAGCAGCCTGGAGGGACAGGGGTCTCAGCCCCAGCATTTT. As protein: CASSLEGQGSQPQHF.

The genes are TRBV16 and TRBJ2-1, with 8 nucleotides matching TRBD2. The CDR3 length is 15 residues. The ends lost 3 bases at V and 2 bases at J; junction bases unmatched: 3. CDR1 and CDR2 from the germline V gene are KGHSY and FQNENV. The CDR3 region has the DNA TGTGCCAGCAGCCAGGGACTAGTTACCTACAATGAGCAGTTCTTC. Translating it yields CASSQGLVTYNEQFF.

In nucleotides, the CDR3 is TGTGCCAGCAGGGAGGCGGGAGGGGTCGGTGAGCAGTTCTTC. The encoded protein is CASREAGGVGEQFF. V usage is TRBV28 and J usage is TRBJ2-1; 9 bases fit TRBD2. The ends lost 6 bases at V and 9 bases at J; junction bases unmatched: 9. Germline V lookup: CDR1 MDHEN, CDR2 SYDVKM. The CDR3 length is 14 residues. Drawing the rest from reference TRBV28 and TRBJ2-1, the complete variable domain is DVKVTQSSRYLVKRTGEKVFLECVQDMDHENMFWYRQDPGLGLRLIYFSYDVKMKEKGDIPEGYSVSREKKERFSLILESASTNQTSMYLCASREAGGVGEQFFGPGTRLTVL.